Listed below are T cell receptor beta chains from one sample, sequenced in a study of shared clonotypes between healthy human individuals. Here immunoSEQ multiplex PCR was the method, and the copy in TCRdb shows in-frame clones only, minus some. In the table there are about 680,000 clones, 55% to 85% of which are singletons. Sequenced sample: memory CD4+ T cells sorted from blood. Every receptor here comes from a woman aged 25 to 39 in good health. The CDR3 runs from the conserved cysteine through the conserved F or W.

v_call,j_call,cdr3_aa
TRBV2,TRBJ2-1,CASSVQGWDEQFF
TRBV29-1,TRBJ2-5,CSVDSSGVGETQYF
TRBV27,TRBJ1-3,CASSLAGNTIYF
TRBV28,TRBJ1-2,CASTLRGNYGYTF
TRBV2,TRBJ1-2,CASSGVGRGYTF
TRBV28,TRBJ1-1,CASSLRGGGDTEAFF
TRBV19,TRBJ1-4,CASSPSLADEKLFF
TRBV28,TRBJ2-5,CASARLAGVGETQYF
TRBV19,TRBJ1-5,CASSEGLTSNQPQHF
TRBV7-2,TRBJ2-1,CASRRGDSYNEQFF
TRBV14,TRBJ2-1,CASSLDVGAPNEQFF
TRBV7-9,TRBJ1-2,CASSLSGQGRGYTF
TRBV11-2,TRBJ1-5,CASSLDLGSRKPQHF
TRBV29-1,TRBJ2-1,CSVEGGRVRGNEQFF
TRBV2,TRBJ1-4,CASRSNRGGNEKLFF
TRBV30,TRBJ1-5,CAWSGTGYGQPQHF
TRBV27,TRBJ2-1,CASSSLAGKDEQFF
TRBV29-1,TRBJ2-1,CSVGGGGAKTRDEQFF
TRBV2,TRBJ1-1,CASRAYTGTLNTEAFF
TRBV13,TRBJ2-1,CASSSRDSSYNEQFF
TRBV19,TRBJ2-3,CASSMWKAGVDTQYF
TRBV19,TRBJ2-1,CASRTMTSGPYNEQFF
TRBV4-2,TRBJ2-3,CASSQGDLDTQYF
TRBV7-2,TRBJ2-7,CASSRGLAYEQYF
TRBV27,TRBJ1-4,CASSFGQIGEKLFF
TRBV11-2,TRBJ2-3,CASSLSPGAGTDTQYF
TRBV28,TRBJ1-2,CASSFKTDYGYTF
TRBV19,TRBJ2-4,CASSIDRDRSNIQYF
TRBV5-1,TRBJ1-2,CASSLQGVDGYTF
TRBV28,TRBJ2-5,CASSLGRKGETQYF
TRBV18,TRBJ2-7,CASSPRTSGSDEQYF
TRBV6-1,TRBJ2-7,CASSEEEAGGNEQYF
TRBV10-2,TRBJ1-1,CASRLPGGGTEAFF
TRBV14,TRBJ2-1,CASSQALLAGYNEQFF
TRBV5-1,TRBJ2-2,CASSPGTVTGELFF
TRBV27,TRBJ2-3,CASSLQALHTQYF
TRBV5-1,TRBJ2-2,CASSLVQTSGELFF
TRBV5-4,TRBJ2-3,CASSLEGPTQYF
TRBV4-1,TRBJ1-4,CASSQAPPGVQEKLFF
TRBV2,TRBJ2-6,CASIDWAFSSGANVLTF
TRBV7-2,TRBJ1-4,CASSLARSNEKLFF
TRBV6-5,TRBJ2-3,CASRNADTQYF
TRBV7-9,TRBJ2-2,CATTQGVVTGELFF
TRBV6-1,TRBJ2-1,CASSGRQGAINNEQFF
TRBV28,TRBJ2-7,CASSKPGLAAIEQYF
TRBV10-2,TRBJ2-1,CATGLPTTYNEQFF
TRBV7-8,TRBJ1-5,CASSLDFYSNQPQHF
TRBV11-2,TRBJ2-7,CASSLDESEQYF
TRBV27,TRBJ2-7,CASSSGQGYEQYF
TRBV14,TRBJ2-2,CASSLGAGVGTGELFF
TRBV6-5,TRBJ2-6,CASIGRGTGANVLTF
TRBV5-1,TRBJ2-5,CASSKIAGAETQYF
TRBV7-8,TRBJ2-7,CASSSGRRTYEQYF
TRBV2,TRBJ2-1,CASSVTSGISSYNEQFF
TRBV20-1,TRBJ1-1,CSAGQNTEAFF